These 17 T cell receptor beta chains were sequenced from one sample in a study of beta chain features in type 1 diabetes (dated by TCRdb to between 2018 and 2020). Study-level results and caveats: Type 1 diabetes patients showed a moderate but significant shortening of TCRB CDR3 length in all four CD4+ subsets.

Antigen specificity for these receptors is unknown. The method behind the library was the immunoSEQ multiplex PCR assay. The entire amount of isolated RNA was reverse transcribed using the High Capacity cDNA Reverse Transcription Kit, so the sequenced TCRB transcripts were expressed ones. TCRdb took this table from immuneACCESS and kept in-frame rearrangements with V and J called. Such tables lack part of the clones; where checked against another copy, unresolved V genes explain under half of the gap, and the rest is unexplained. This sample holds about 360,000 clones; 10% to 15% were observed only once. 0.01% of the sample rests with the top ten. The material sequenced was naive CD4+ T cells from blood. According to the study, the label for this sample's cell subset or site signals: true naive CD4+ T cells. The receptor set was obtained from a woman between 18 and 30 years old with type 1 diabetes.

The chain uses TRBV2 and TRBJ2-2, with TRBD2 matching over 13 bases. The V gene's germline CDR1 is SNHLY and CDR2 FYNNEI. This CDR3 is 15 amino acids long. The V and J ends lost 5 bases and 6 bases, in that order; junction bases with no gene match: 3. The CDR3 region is CASSNGLAGAGELFF. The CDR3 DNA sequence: TGTGCCAGCAGTAATGGACTAGCGGGAGCCGGGGAGCTGTTTTTT. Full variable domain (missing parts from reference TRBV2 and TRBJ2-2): EPEVTQTPSHQVTQMGQEVILRCVPISNHLYFYWYRQILGQKVEFLVSFYNNEISEKSEIFDDQFSVERPDGSNFTLKIRSTKLEDSAMYFCASSNGLAGAGELFFGEGSRLTVL.

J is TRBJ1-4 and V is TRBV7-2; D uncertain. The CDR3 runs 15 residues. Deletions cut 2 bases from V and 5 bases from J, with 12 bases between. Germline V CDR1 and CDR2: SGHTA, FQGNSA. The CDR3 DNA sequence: TGTGCCAGCAGCTTATCGGGAATCCAGAATGAAAAACTGTTTTTT. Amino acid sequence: CASSLSGIQNEKLFF. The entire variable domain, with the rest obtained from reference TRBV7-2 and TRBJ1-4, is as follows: GAGVSQSPSNKVTEKGKDVELRCDPISGHTALYWYRQSLGQGLEFLIYFQGNSAPDKSGLPSDRFSAERTGGSVSTLTIQRTQQEDSAVYLCASSLSGIQNEKLFFGSGTQLSVL.

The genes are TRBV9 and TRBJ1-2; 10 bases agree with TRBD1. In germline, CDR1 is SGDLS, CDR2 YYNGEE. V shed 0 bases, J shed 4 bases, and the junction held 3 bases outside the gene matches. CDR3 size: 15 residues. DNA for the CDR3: TGTGCCAGCAGCGTAGAGACAGGGGGCGGCTATGGCTACACCTTC. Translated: CASSVETGGGYGYTF.

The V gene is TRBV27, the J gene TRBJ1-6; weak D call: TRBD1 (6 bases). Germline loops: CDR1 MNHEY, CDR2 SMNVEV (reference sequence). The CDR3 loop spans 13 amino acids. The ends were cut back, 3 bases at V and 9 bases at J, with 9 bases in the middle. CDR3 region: CASSLAGASPLHF. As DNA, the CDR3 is TGTGCCAGCAGTTTGGCAGGGGCTTCACCCCTCCACTTT.

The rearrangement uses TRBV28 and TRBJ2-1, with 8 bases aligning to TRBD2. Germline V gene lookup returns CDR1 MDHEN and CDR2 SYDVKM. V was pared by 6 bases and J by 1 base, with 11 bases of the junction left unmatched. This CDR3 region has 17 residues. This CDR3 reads CASRLPSGSSSYNEQFF. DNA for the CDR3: TGTGCCAGCAGATTGCCCAGCGGGAGTAGTTCCTACAATGAGCAGTTCTTC. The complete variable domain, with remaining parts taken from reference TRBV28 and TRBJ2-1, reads DVKVTQSSRYLVKRTGEKVFLECVQDMDHENMFWYRQDPGLGLRLIYFSYDVKMKEKGDIPEGYSVSREKKERFSLILESASTNQTSMYLCASRLPSGSSSYNEQFFGPGTRLTVL.

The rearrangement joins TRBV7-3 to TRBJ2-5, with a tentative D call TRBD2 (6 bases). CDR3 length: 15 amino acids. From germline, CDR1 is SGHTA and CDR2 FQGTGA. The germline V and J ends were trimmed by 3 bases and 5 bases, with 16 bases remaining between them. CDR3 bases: TGTGCCAGCAGCTTTGGAGGGCTAGTTAGTGAGACCCAGTACTTC. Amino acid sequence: CASSFGGLVSETQYF.

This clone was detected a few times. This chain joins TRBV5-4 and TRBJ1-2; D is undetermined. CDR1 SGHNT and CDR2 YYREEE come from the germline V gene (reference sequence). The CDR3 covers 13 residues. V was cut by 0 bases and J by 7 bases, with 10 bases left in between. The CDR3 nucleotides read TGTGCCAGCAGCTTGGATTCGGGAGGTGGCTACACCTTC. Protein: CASSLDSGGGYTF.

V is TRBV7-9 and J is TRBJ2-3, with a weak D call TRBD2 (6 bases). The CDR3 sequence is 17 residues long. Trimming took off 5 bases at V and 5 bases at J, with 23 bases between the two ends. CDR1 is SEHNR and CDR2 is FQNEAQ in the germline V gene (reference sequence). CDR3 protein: CASSAPPGREVKDTQYF. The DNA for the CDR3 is TGTGCCAGCAGCGCCCCCCCCGGGCGGGAAGTCAAAGATACGCAGTATTTT.

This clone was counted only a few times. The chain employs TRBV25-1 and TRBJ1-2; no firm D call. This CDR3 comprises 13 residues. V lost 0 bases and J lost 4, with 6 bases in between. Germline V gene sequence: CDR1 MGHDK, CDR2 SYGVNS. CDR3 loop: CASSEYSAYGYTF. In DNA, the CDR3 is TGTGCCAGCAGTGAATATAGCGCCTATGGCTACACCTTC.

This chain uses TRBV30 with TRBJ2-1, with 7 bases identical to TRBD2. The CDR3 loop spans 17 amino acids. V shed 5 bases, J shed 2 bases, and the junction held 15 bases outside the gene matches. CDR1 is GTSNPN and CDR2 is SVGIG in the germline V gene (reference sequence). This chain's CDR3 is CAWGYRTTSAPYNEQFF. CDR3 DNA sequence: TGTGCCTGGGGGTATAGGACTACTAGCGCCCCCTACAATGAGCAGTTCTTC.

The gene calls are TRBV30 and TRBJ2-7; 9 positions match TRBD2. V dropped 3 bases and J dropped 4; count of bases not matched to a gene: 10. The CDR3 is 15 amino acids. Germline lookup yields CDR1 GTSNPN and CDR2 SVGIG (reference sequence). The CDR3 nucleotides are TGTGCCTGGAGCCCGGGACTAGCCCCCTCTTACGAGCAGTACTTC. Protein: CAWSPGLAPSYEQYF.

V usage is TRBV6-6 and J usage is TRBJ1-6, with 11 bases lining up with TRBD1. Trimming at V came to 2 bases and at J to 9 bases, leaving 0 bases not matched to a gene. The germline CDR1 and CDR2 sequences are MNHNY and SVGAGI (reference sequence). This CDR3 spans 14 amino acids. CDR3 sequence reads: CASSYGTGGSPLHF. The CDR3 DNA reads TGTGCCAGCAGTTACGGGACAGGGGGTTCACCCCTCCACTTT.

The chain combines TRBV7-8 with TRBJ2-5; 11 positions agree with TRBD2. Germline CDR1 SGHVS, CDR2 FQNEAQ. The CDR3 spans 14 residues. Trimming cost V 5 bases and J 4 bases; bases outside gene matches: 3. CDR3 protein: CASSIGLAGETQYF. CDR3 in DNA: TGTGCCAGCAGCATCGGACTAGCGGGAGAGACCCAGTACTTC.

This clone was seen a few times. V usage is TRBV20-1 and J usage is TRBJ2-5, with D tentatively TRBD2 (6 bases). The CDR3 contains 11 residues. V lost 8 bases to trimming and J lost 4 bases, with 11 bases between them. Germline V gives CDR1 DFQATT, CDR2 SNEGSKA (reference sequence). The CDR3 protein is CSSRRGETQYF. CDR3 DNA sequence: TGCAGTTCCCGGAGGGGAGAGACCCAGTACTTC.

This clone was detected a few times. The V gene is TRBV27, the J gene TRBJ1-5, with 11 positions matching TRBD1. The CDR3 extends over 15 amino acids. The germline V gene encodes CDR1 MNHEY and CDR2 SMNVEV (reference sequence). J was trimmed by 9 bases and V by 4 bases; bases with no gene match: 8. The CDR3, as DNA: TGTGCCAGCAGTTCCGGGACAGGGGGGGTTACGCCCCAGCATTTT. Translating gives CASSSGTGGVTPQHF.

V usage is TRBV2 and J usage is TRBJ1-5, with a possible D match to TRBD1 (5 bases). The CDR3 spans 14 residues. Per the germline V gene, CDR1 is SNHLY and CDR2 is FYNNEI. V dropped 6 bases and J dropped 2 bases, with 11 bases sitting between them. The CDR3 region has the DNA TGTGCCAGCAGGGGAGGAGGGGGCAATCAGCCCCAGCATTTT. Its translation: CASRGGGGNQPQHF.

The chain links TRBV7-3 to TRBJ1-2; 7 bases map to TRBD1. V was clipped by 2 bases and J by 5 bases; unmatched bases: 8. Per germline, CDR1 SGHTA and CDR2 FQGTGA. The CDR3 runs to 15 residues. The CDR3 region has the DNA TGTGCCAGCAGCTTAGGAGGGGGCCGGGGATATGGCTACACCTTC. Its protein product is CASSLGGGRGYGYTF. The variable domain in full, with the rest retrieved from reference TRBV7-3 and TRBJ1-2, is GAGVSQTPSNKVTEKGKYVELRCDPISGHTALYWYRQSLGQGPEFLIYFQGTGAADDSGLPNDRFFAVRPEGSVSTLKIQRTERGDSAVYLCASSLGGGRGYGYTFGSGTRLTVV.